A single sample is the source of the 14 T cell receptor beta chains below, sequenced in a study of blood T cell dynamics during melanoma immunotherapy. Noted time point: pre-treatment baseline. Some clones are missing from TCRdb's copy, which holds only in-frame ones; the method was immunoSEQ multiplex PCR. This table holds 13,000 or so clones, nearly 90% found once. The sequences come from blood, collected from a patient treated with checkpoint blockade. Receptors were obtained from a human donor with melanoma.

V and J are TRBV6-6 and TRBJ1-1, with D hard to call. In germline, CDR1 is MNHNY, CDR2 SVGAGI (reference sequence). The CDR3 length is 13 residues. V was shortened by 2 bases and J by 5 bases, with 9 bases between the two germline ends. The CDR3 loop is CASSYAEGTEAFF. The CDR3 DNA follows: TGTGCCAGCAGTTACGCGGAAGGGACTGAAGCTTTCTTT.

CDR3 sequence reads: CASSLGGYADTQYF. CDR3 nucleotide sequence: TGTGCCAGCAGCTTGGGGGGGTACGCAGATACGCAGTATTTT. The chain uses TRBV13 and TRBJ2-3; 7 bases line up with TRBD2. J was trimmed by 4 bases and V by 3 bases; bases with no gene match: 4. The CDR3 sequence is 14 residues long. Germline CDR1 and CDR2: PRHDT and FYEKMQ (reference sequence).

V and J are TRBV2 and TRBJ2-1; D may be TRBD1 (6 bases). This CDR3 has 13 residues. CDR1 and CDR2 from the germline V gene are SNHLY and FYNNEI. V was clipped by 7 bases and J by 2 bases, with 9 bases between them. In nucleotides, the CDR3 is TGTGCCAGCAAACAGGGTCCCTACAATGAGCAGTTCTTC. It encodes CASKQGPYNEQFF.

V is TRBV19 and J is TRBJ1-4; D gene unclear. V gave up 3 bases and J gave up 8 bases, with 10 bases separating them. Per germline, CDR1 LNHDA and CDR2 SQIVND (reference sequence). The CDR3 totals 13 residues. DNA of the CDR3: TGTGCCAGTAGTATGCTGCAGTCCGAAAAACTGTTTTTT. It specifies CASSMLQSEKLFF.

This clone was recorded a few times. The chain recombines TRBV4-1 with TRBJ2-3; D is possibly TRBD1 or TRBD2 (5 bases each). There are 15 residues in the CDR3. Germline V gene sequence: CDR1 MGHRA, CDR2 YSYEKL. The V end was cut by 9 bases, the J end by 0 bases, with 16 bases between. CDR3 DNA: TGCGCCAGTAACCCGGGAAGGGGTAGCACAGATACGCAGTATTTT. This encodes CASNPGRGSTDTQYF.

V gene TRBV9 combines with J gene TRBJ1-1, with 10 bases aligning to TRBD1. In germline, CDR1 is SGDLS, CDR2 YYNGEE. This CDR3 is built from 16 residues. The J segment lost 3 bases and the V segment lost 3 bases, leaving 8 bases of the junction unmatched. The CDR3 here is CASSDGDRGGYTEAFF. CDR3 DNA sequence: TGTGCCAGCAGCGACGGGGACAGGGGAGGTTACACTGAAGCTTTCTTT. The complete variable domain, with remaining parts taken from reference TRBV9 and TRBJ1-1, reads DSGVTQTPKHLITATGQRVTLRCSPRSGDLSVYWYQQSLDQGLQFLIQYYNGEERAKGNILERFSAQQFPDLHSELNLSSLELGDSALYFCASSDGDRGGYTEAFFGQGTRLTVV.

The J gene is TRBJ2-7, the V gene TRBV19; 8 nucleotides agree with TRBD2. CDR1 is LNHDA, CDR2 SQIVND, per germline (reference sequence). The CDR3 is 16 residues long. V dropped 1 base and J dropped 3; count of bases not matched to a gene: 8. CDR3: CASSIVSSSGIYEQYF. In DNA form, the CDR3 reads TGTGCCAGTAGTATAGTCTCTAGTAGCGGGATCTACGAGCAGTACTTC.

The J gene is TRBJ2-1, the V gene TRBV5-1; TRBD2 agrees at 7 bases. With 7 bases clipped from V and 0 bases from J, the junction kept 7 bases outside the gene matches. Per germline, CDR1 SGHRS and CDR2 YFSETQ. This CDR3 is 15 amino acids long. This CDR3 reads CASGLGGTSYNEQFF. CDR3 in DNA: TGCGCCAGCGGTTTGGGGGGGACCTCCTACAATGAGCAGTTCTTC.

V and J are TRBV5-1 and TRBJ2-6, with a weak D call TRBD1 (5 bases). This CDR3 contains 18 residues. Germline CDR1 is SGHRS and CDR2 is YFSETQ. V lost 1 base and J lost 0, with 14 bases in between. The CDR3 DNA is TGCGCCAGCAGCTTGATCGGCAGGGCGGACTCTGGGGCCAACGTCCTGACTTTC. Translation gives CASSLIGRADSGANVLTF. Full variable domain (outside the CDR3, taken from reference TRBV5-1 and TRBJ2-6): KAGVTQTPRYLIKTRGQQVTLSCSPISGHRSVSWYQQTPGQGLQFLFEYFSETQRNKGNFPGRFSGRQFSNSRSEMNVSTLELGDSALYLCASSLIGRADSGANVLTFGAGSRLTVL.

This clone was seen a few times. This sequence joins TRBV7-9 and TRBJ1-4, with TRBD1 as a possible D gene (5 bases). V was shortened by 3 bases and J by 5 bases, with 7 bases between the two germline ends. CDR3 length equals 13 residues. Per the germline V gene, CDR1 is SEHNR and CDR2 is FQNEAQ (reference sequence). This CDR3 reads CASSLTENEKLFF. The CDR3 coding sequence is TGTGCCAGCAGCTTGACAGAAAATGAAAAACTGTTTTTT.

This rearrangement joins TRBV19 to TRBJ1-1; 8 nucleotides line up with TRBD1. CDR3 size: 14 residues. J was trimmed by 6 bases and V by 4 bases; bases with no gene match: 7. The V gene's germline CDR1 is LNHDA and CDR2 SQIVND (reference sequence). The CDR3 DNA reads TGTGCCAGTAGTAGGCTCGACAGGGGCCCTGAAGCTTTCTTT. Translation gives CASSRLDRGPEAFF.

The rearrangement uses TRBV9 and TRBJ2-5; the match to TRBD2 covers 12 bases. The germline gives CDR1 SGDLS, CDR2 YYNGEE. Unmatched junction bases numbered 4, after V lost 0 bases and J lost 4 bases. This CDR3 is built from 16 residues. The chain's CDR3 is CASSVGLAGVGETQYF. CDR3 nucleotides: TGTGCCAGCAGCGTAGGACTAGCGGGAGTGGGAGAGACCCAGTACTTC. The full variable domain, its missing parts supplied by reference TRBV9 and TRBJ2-5, is DSGVTQTPKHLITATGQRVTLRCSPRSGDLSVYWYQQSLDQGLQFLIQYYNGEERAKGNILERFSAQQFPDLHSELNLSSLELGDSALYFCASSVGLAGVGETQYFGPGTRLLVL.

V usage is TRBV4-3 and J usage is TRBJ1-1; no reliable D call. This CDR3 region has 13 residues. The V gene's germline CDR1 is LGHNA and CDR2 YSLEER. CDR3 sequence: CASSSRKNTEAFF. CDR3 nucleotide sequence: TGCGCTTCTTCCAGCAGGAAGAACACTGAAGCTTTCTTT.

The genes are TRBV7-9 and TRBJ2-1; no clear D gene. V lost 2 bases to trimming and J lost 7 bases, with 9 bases between them. The CDR3 has 13 amino acids. The germline CDR1 and CDR2 sequences are SEHNR and FQNEAQ (reference sequence). DNA for the CDR3: TGTGCCAGCAGCTTAAAAACAAAGAATGAGCAGTTCTTC. Its translation: CASSLKTKNEQFF.